This T cell receptor (beta chain) was found in a study of T cell repertoires in cytomegalovirus infection. V shed 0 bases and J shed 5 bases, with 11 bases lying between them. The CDR3 contains 14 residues. Study outcomes and limitations: The ex vivo response was dominated by HLA-C-restricted CMV-specific TCR beta clonotypes. Based on cumulative public TCR beta family frequency, carriers of CMV plus the relevant HLA were identified.

A word on this clonotype: The antigen remains undetermined.

A single record per CDR3 protein comes from TCRdb applying MiXCR to the reads. The sample includes 100,000 to 120,000 distinct CDR3 sequences, over 25% of them seen just once. This sample comprised CD8+ T cells from cultured PBMCs, obtained from culture after CMV antigen stimulation. The chain links TRBV12-3 or TRBV12-4 to TRBJ2-7; D remains ambiguous. The clonotype comes from a human donor in good health (CMV status not recorded). Some clones in this sample may be carry-over from other donors' samples. The CDR3 is CASSLAGPSDEQYF. CDR3 nucleotide sequence: TGTGCCAGCAGTTTAGCAGGGCCCTCGGACGAGCAGTACTTC.